This record covers a single TCR beta chain. The antigen this receptor binds is unknown. Per-nucleotide qualities are absent, and no much larger clonotype sits a single base away. The sample originates from a study of blood T cell repertoires in COVID-19 (TCRdb year 2020). Context from the whole study: The collaborator samples originated in the United States, Italy and Spain and spanned the acute and convalescent phases of COVID-19. The material from the prospective study consisted of cDNA or gDNA derived from T cells, B-cell-depleted T cells, or PBMCs. Subjects who had been exposed to COVID-19, were actively infected with it, or had recovered from it provided the deeply sampled blood TCRbeta repertoires that made up the dataset. The repertoires were released in a freely available public database intended as a resource for research on the immune response to SARS-CoV-2. Samples came from the ongoing ImmuneRACE study (first 160 participants) plus 1,254 subjects from 6 global collaborators. The sample metadata nearly always contained a de-identified subject ID, COVID-19 status, age in years and sex. Where available, HLA class I and class II types were taken from metadata supplied by the sample provider and were not determined by assay-based typing. Points the paper makes about the study in general: The quantity of clinical and demographic metadata differed by source and by participant and was supplied without curation.

TCRbeta CDR3 regions were amplified from genomic DNA using the immunoSEQ Assay, a bias-controlled multiplex PCR. In the paper's pipeline: Nucleated cell counts per sample were estimated from amplification of reference gene primers within the assay. To quantify the absolute abundance of each unique TCRbeta CDR3 rearrangement, sequence reads were collapsed and filtered. For each sample, productive Simpson clonality was calculated as the square root of Simpson's diversity index over productive rearrangements. TCRdb took over this immuneACCESS table, retaining in-frame rearrangements with V and J assigned. Such tables are incomplete; in checked studies, under half of the missing clones stem from an unresolved V gene, and the remainder is unexplained. The V and J calls and clone size come from that table; D and trimming were worked out from the DNA. In this sample the table shows over 150,000 clones, roughly 84% of which occur a single time. 15% to 20% of the sample goes to the ten largest clones.

Per the germline V gene, KGHSH is the CDR1 and LQKENI is the CDR2. Including the terminal cysteine and phenylalanine, the CDR3 comprises 12 residues. Only the CDR3 region is kept as DNA, spanning 36 bases read in frame from base 1. V gives up 3 bases and J gives up 9 bases, and the segment between their germline ends measures 9 bases. One collaborating source in Seattle enrolled patients while the patients were actively infected and followed the patients over time throughout the course of disease. The collaborating institutions used their own protocols to collect whole blood in K2EDTA tubes. For TCRbeta analysis, collaborators shipped samples in one of three forms: frozen whole blood, isolated PBMCs, or DNA extracted from either of those sample types.

The chain links TRBV18 with TRBJ2-1, and TRBD2 may be the D gene, going by 6 matching bases. The TCR sequence derives from a man in his forties or fifties with COVID-19, enrolled during active disease. The material sequenced was peripheral blood. The CDR3: CASSPLGGEQFF. The nucleotide sequence reads TGTGCCAGCTCACCCCTGGGGGGTGAGCAGTTCTTC.